The 10 T cell receptor beta chains below were found in one sample sequenced in a study of cytomegalovirus exposure and HLA in healthy donors. The PCR ran on 60 Vbeta and 13 Jbeta primers. This table comes from immunoSEQ multiplex PCR, and its TCRdb copy is limited to in-frame clones, with some not included. The table records about 70,000 clones, about 78% of them present only once. The sequenced sample was PBMCs. The receptors come from a girl aged 5-17 years in good health and CMV-seropositive.

The chain recombines TRBV14 with TRBJ1-1, with no clear D. V was clipped by 2 bases and J by 2 bases, with 6 bases between them. The CDR3 sequence is 13 residues long. In germline, CDR1 is SGHDN, CDR2 FVKESK. CDR3 amino acids: CASSQSLNTEAFF. The CDR3 DNA is TGTGCCAGCAGCCAATCTCTAAACACTGAAGCTTTCTTT.

The CDR3 reads CASRGGTRSGELFF. In DNA form, the CDR3 reads TGCGCCAGCAGGGGGGGGACTAGGTCCGGGGAGCTGTTTTTT. V usage is TRBV4-3 and J usage is TRBJ2-2; 8 positions match TRBD2. With 6 bases clipped from V and 6 bases from J, the junction kept 6 bases outside the gene matches. Germline V gives CDR1 LGHNA, CDR2 YSLEER. CDR3 length: 14 amino acids.

The V call is TRBV6-6, the J call TRBJ2-3, with D perhaps matching TRBD2 (5 bases). Trimming took 2 bases from V and 6 from J, leaving 9 bases between them. The CDR3 spans 13 residues. The germline CDR1 and CDR2 sequences are MNHNY and SVGAGI (reference sequence). The CDR3 region has the DNA TGTGCCAGCAGTTACCCAGGCGGGGATACGCAGTATTTT. This codes for CASSYPGGDTQYF.

This chain connects TRBV28 to TRBJ1-1, with D hard to call. With 1 base removed from V and 6 bases from J, the gap between germline ends came to 9 bases. This CDR3 comprises 13 residues. Germline CDR1 is MDHEN and CDR2 is SYDVKM. This CDR3 is CASSLSWAAEAFF. For the CDR3, the DNA is TGTGCCAGCAGTTTATCATGGGCAGCTGAAGCTTTCTTT.

V and J are TRBV4-1 and TRBJ2-7; 8 positions match TRBD1. The CDR3 extends over 15 amino acids. V shed 4 bases, J shed 0 bases, and the junction held 5 bases outside the gene matches. Germline V lookup: CDR1 MGHRA, CDR2 YSYEKL. DNA for the CDR3: TGCGCCAGCAGCCCAGACAGGGGCTTCTCCTACGAGCAGTACTTC. Encoded protein: CASSPDRGFSYEQYF.

This clone appeared once. The CDR3 is CSVAPDSPEKLFF. The CDR3 DNA reads TGCAGCGTTGCCCCGGACAGTCCTGAAAAACTGTTTTTT. This chain joins TRBV29-1 and TRBJ1-4, with D tentatively TRBD1 (6 bases). V was pared by 4 bases and J by 7 bases, with 13 bases between. The CDR3 length is 13 residues. From germline, CDR1 is SQVTM and CDR2 ANQGSEA.

J is TRBJ1-2 and V is TRBV14, with D possibly TRBD1 on 6 matching bases. V was trimmed by 2 bases and J by 4 bases, leaving 14 bases between them. Germline assignment: CDR1 SGHDN and CDR2 FVKESK. CDR3 size: 15 residues. The CDR3 DNA is TGTGCCAGCAGCCAATCGACCCAGGGGTTCTATGGCTACACCTTC. This sequence encodes CASSQSTQGFYGYTF.

The genes are TRBV28 and TRBJ2-6; no definite D call. In germline, CDR1 is MDHEN, CDR2 SYDVKM. This CDR3 has 14 amino acids. V was cut by 10 bases and J by 1 base, with 11 bases left in between. The CDR3 DNA reads TGTGCCACCGGCGGTACTTCTGGGGCCAACGTCCTGACTTTC. It encodes CATGGTSGANVLTF.

V and J are TRBV25-1 and TRBJ2-1; TRBD2 matches 7 bases. Unmatched junction bases numbered 7, after V lost 4 bases and J lost 7 bases. The germline V gene has CDR1 MGHDK and CDR2 SYGVNS. The CDR3 extends over 14 amino acids. The CDR3 DNA reads TGTGCCAGCAGTGGAACTGGACTAGGTAATGAGCAGTTCTTC. As protein: CASSGTGLGNEQFF. Using reference TRBV25-1 and TRBJ2-1 for the parts outside the CDR3, the full variable domain is EADIYQTPRYLVIGTGKKITLECSQTMGHDKMYWYQQDPGMELHLIHYSYGVNSTEKGDLSSESTVSRIRTEHFPLTLESARPSHTSQYLCASSGTGLGNEQFFGPGTRLTVL.

This chain links TRBV29-1 with TRBJ1-4; 8 positions match TRBD1. Trimming took 6 bases from V and 6 from J; bases not matched to a gene: 6. The CDR3 loop spans 13 amino acids. Looked up from germline, CDR1 is SQVTM and CDR2 is ANQGSEA. The CDR3 region is CSVSAGGDEKLFF. CDR3 nucleotide sequence: TGCAGCGTCTCTGCAGGGGGCGATGAAAAACTGTTTTTT.